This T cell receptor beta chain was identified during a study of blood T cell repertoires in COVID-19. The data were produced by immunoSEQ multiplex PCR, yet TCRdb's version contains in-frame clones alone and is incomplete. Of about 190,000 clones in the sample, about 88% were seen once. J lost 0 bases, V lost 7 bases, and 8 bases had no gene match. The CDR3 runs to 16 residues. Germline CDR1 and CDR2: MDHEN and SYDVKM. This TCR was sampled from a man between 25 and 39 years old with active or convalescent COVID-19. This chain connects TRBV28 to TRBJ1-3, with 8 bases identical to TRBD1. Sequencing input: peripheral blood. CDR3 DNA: TGTGCCAGCACTGCAGGGGGCTTTCTCTCTGGAAACACCATATATTTT. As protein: CASTAGGFLSGNTIYF.